These T cell receptor beta chains were read from a single sample in a study of ipilimumab plus nivolumab after autologous stem cell transplantation. Profiling relied on immunoSEQ multiplex PCR, and the TCRdb table lists in-frame clones only, not all of them. The sample shows roughly 23,000 clones, just under 75% of them seen only once. Sequences were derived from PBMCs, sampled in a trial of ipilimumab plus nivolumab as post-transplant consolidation. Receptors originate from a male donor with diffuse large B-cell lymphoma. Both conserved end residues are part of each CDR3. D genes are given only for firm matches. Clone size is shown for a subset of rows, as once, few, many or a class of expanded clone.

d_gene	v_gene	abundance	j_gene	CDR3aa	CDR3nt
.	TRBV2	.	TRBJ1-1	CASSVSLNGEAFF	TGTGCCAGCAGTGTCAGCCTTAATGGAGAAGCTTTCTTT
.	TRBV4-2	.	TRBJ2-7	CASSLPGESSYEQYF	TGTGCCAGCAGCCTTCCTGGGGAGAGCTCCTACGAGCAGTACTTC
.	TRBV7-8	.	TRBJ1-5	CASSLGTASSQPQHF	TGTGCCAGCAGCTTAGGGACAGCTTCTTCTCAGCCCCAGCATTTT
.	TRBV7-2	.	TRBJ1-1	CASSLVGARYTEAFF	TGTGCCAGCAGCTTAGTGGGGGCTCGGTACACTGAAGCTTTCTTT
.	TRBV27	.	TRBJ1-4	CASSVDRATNEKLFF	TGTGCCAGCAGTGTGGACAGAGCAACTAATGAAAAACTGTTTTTT
TRBD2	TRBV15	.	TRBJ2-1	CATSSPGGSTFDEQFF	TGTGCCACCAGCAGTCCCGGCGGGAGTACATTCGATGAGCAGTTCTTC
.	TRBV5-6	few	TRBJ1-5	CASSRTDSNQPQHF	TGTGCCAGCAGCCGGACAGATAGCAATCAGCCCCAGCATTTT
TRBD1	TRBV5-1	.	TRBJ1-1	CASSLEQGEGEAFF	TGCGCCAGCAGCTTGGAACAGGGGGAGGGTGAAGCTTTCTTT
.	TRBV27	.	TRBJ1-5	CASSMGSNQPQHF	TGTGCCAGCAGTATGGGTAGCAATCAGCCCCAGCATTTT
.	TRBV20-1	.	TRBJ2-5	CSASPGETQYF	TGCAGTGCCTCGCCGGGAGAGACCCAGTACTTC
.	TRBV19	.	TRBJ1-5	CASSPRTGQPQHF	TGTGCCAGTAGTCCAAGGACGGGGCAGCCCCAGCATTTT
TRBD2	TRBV19	.	TRBJ2-3	CASSIRGMRGGGSTDTQYF	TGTGCCAGTAGTATACGGGGGATGAGGGGCGGGGGTAGCACAGATACGCAGTATTTT
TRBD2	TRBV30	.	TRBJ2-7	CAWSASPGTSGYEQYF	TGTGCCTGGAGCGCCAGCCCCGGGACTAGCGGCTACGAGCAGTACTTC